One T cell receptor (beta chain) is described in this entry. Antigen specificity is unknown. The same CDR3 is also encoded by other DNA sequences in this sample. This sample was taken from a study of beta chain features in type 1 diabetes. Notes on the study in general: Any HLA-type effect on TCRB rearrangement remained unresolved here.

Purity exceeding 95% was reached by all sorted populations. Isolated RNA was reverse transcribed in full, so expressed TCRB transcripts were sequenced. Data came from immunoSEQ multiplex PCR; TCRdb stores just in-frame clones and leaves some out. The table lists hundreds of thousands of clones, 68% of them singletons. Trimming left V 2 bases short and J 4 bases short, with 9 bases between. This CDR3 is built from 14 residues. CDR1 is SEHNR, CDR2 FQNEAQ, per germline (reference sequence). The clonotype originates from a man aged 25 to 40 in good health. Sequencing used naive CD4+ T cells from blood. This rearrangement joins TRBV7-9 to TRBJ2-1; D unresolved. In DNA form, the CDR3 reads TGTGCCAGCAGCTTAAGCATATCGTACAATGAGCAGTTCTTC. Its translation is CASSLSISYNEQFF.